The subject of this entry is one TCR beta chain. Antigen: not known. Given the absence of the conserved phenylalanine or tryptophan at the CDR3 end, a read error is likely. TCR beta cDNA was made from approximately 500 ng total RNA with a constant-region primer. Researchers made the TCR beta libraries by running three nested multiplex PCR rounds with slightly modified ARM-PCR. Researchers ran the first two PCR rounds for roughly 10 cycles each with TRBV1-TRBV30 forward primers and a C-beta reverse primer. TCRdb used MiXCR to reprocess the multiplex PCR reads, holding one entry per CDR3 protein. The sample lists about 99,000 distinct CDR3 sequences; approximately 71% were seen once. The CDR3 has 14 residues. Per the germline V gene, CDR1 is MDHEN and CDR2 is SYDVKM. Trimming took 7 bases from V and 4 from J; bases not matched to a gene: 9. Both RNA and DNA were isolated together from roughly 20-30 mg of bulk tissue that had not been sorted. Every tumor sample held more than 80% viable tumor cells.

The sample originates from a study of tumor-infiltrating lymphocytes in primary liver carcinoma. Study outcomes and limitations: Representation across all five tumor regions was limited to only about 7.5-25% of top clones.

The sample was liver tumor tissue from sampling region 5. Subset reported: tumor region T5, tumor centre. The V and J genes are TRBV28 and TRBJ1-2, with 7 bases lining up with TRBD1. The receptor was derived from a woman aged 60 to 75 with primary liver carcinoma and hepatitis B virus infection. CDR3 bases: TGTGCCAGCAAGAGGACAGGTCTCGTCTATGGCTACACCCTC. Translating it yields CASKRTGLVYGYTL.